Listed below are T cell receptor beta chains from one sample, sequenced in a study of naive and memory T cell subsets. TCRdb processed the UMI-ligation and nested PCR reads anew with MiXCR; each CDR3 protein has one entry. The sample includes about 85,000 distinct CDR3 sequences, around 13% seen only once; the top ten take around 0.99%. Sequencing was done on a sample of central memory CD4+ T cells from blood. The receptor set was obtained from a human donor in good health. Both conserved end residues are part of each CDR3. Each record gives: J gene, D gene, V gene, clone size, CDR3 protein. The D gene is left open where the match is weak. Not all rows give a size; the values are once, few, many and, for expanded clones, a class.

J gene: TRBJ2-7; D gene: TRBD1; V gene: TRBV20-1; clone size: NA; CDR3 protein: CSAMTGGGDEQYF
J gene: TRBJ2-2; D gene: TRBD2; V gene: TRBV10-3; clone size: NA; CDR3 protein: CAILSGKNTGELFF
J gene: TRBJ1-6; D gene: TRBD1; V gene: TRBV28; clone size: few; CDR3 protein: CASSFASGTGDWALHF
J gene: TRBJ2-3; D gene: NA; V gene: TRBV6-4; clone size: few; CDR3 protein: CASSATARGDTQYF
J gene: TRBJ1-5; D gene: NA; V gene: TRBV7-8; clone size: NA; CDR3 protein: CASSLVAGDQPQHF
J gene: TRBJ2-3; D gene: NA; V gene: TRBV27; clone size: NA; CDR3 protein: CASSLKGDRIVGGSTDTQYF
J gene: TRBJ2-3; D gene: NA; V gene: TRBV11-2; clone size: few; CDR3 protein: CASSPTATRGGDTQYF
J gene: TRBJ2-1; D gene: NA; V gene: TRBV29-1; clone size: many; CDR3 protein: CSVVSSKHEQFF
J gene: TRBJ1-2; D gene: NA; V gene: TRBV9; clone size: few; CDR3 protein: CASSVGGGGDYGYTF
J gene: TRBJ1-1; D gene: TRBD1; V gene: TRBV30; clone size: once; CDR3 protein: CAWSGWTGGAEAFF
J gene: TRBJ1-5; D gene: NA; V gene: TRBV2; clone size: few; CDR3 protein: CASSYQGYQPQHF
J gene: TRBJ2-1; D gene: NA; V gene: TRBV20-1; clone size: once; CDR3 protein: CSASRGRTKYNEQFF
J gene: TRBJ2-5; D gene: NA; V gene: TRBV3-1; clone size: NA; CDR3 protein: CASSQGGGRQETQYF
J gene: TRBJ2-1; D gene: NA; V gene: TRBV6-2/TRBV6-3; clone size: few; CDR3 protein: CASSYFGVLNEQFF
J gene: TRBJ1-5; D gene: NA; V gene: TRBV19; clone size: few; CDR3 protein: CASSIVDRYNQPQHF
J gene: TRBJ2-1; D gene: NA; V gene: TRBV20-1; clone size: NA; CDR3 protein: CSASRALQQFF
J gene: TRBJ2-3; D gene: NA; V gene: TRBV28; clone size: NA; CDR3 protein: CASTTPAGDTQYF
J gene: TRBJ2-1; D gene: NA; V gene: TRBV3-2; clone size: many; CDR3 protein: CASSQKSSGGLNEQFF
J gene: TRBJ2-4; D gene: NA; V gene: TRBV18; clone size: many; CDR3 protein: CASSPPGLAKNIQYF
J gene: TRBJ1-6; D gene: TRBD1; V gene: TRBV20-1; clone size: once; CDR3 protein: CSAKGQGAGSYNSPLHF
J gene: TRBJ1-1; D gene: NA; V gene: TRBV5-4; clone size: NA; CDR3 protein: CASSRGTGEAFF
J gene: TRBJ2-3; D gene: NA; V gene: TRBV7-2; clone size: NA; CDR3 protein: CASSLYRDTQYF
J gene: TRBJ2-3; D gene: TRBD2; V gene: TRBV9; clone size: many; CDR3 protein: CASSFAAGGRTDTQYF
J gene: TRBJ1-1; D gene: NA; V gene: TRBV5-6; clone size: few; CDR3 protein: CASSSGNKRADTEAFF
J gene: TRBJ1-5; D gene: NA; V gene: TRBV5-5; clone size: many; CDR3 protein: CASSLAPNQPQHF
J gene: TRBJ2-7; D gene: NA; V gene: TRBV10-3; clone size: NA; CDR3 protein: CAITEKGQQDEQYF
J gene: TRBJ2-3; D gene: TRBD1; V gene: TRBV27; clone size: NA; CDR3 protein: CASSSKRDRSITDTQYF
J gene: TRBJ2-2; D gene: NA; V gene: TRBV28; clone size: few; CDR3 protein: CASKGQGAPGELFF
J gene: TRBJ1-4; D gene: NA; V gene: TRBV28; clone size: many; CDR3 protein: CASSLKGGNEKLFF
J gene: TRBJ1-1; D gene: TRBD1; V gene: TRBV29-1; clone size: few; CDR3 protein: CSVEGGRGSTEAFF
J gene: TRBJ2-5; D gene: NA; V gene: TRBV12-3/TRBV12-4; clone size: many; CDR3 protein: CASSPNPRGQETQYF
J gene: TRBJ2-1; D gene: NA; V gene: TRBV5-4; clone size: NA; CDR3 protein: CASSLLAPSSYNEQFF
J gene: TRBJ1-2; D gene: TRBD1; V gene: TRBV6-5; clone size: NA; CDR3 protein: CAIRGTGHGYTF
J gene: TRBJ2-7; D gene: TRBD1; V gene: TRBV6-6; clone size: NA; CDR3 protein: CASSPDRTGGPYEQYF
J gene: TRBJ2-5; D gene: NA; V gene: TRBV10-3; clone size: NA; CDR3 protein: CAISESRGAEETQYF